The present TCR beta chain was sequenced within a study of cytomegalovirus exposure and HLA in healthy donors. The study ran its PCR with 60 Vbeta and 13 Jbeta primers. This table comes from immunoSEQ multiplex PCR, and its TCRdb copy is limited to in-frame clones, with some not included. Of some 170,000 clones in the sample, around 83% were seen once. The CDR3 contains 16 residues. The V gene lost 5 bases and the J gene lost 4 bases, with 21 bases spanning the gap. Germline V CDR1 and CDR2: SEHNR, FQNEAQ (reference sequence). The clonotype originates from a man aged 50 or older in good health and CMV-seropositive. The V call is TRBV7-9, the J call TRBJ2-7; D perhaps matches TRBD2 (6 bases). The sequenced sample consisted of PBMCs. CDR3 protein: CASSRPNNGGGYEQYF. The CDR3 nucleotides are TGTGCCAGCAGCCGACCCAATAACGGGGGTGGGTACGAGCAGTACTTC.